The present entry profiles one TCR beta chain with its context. Its specificity is unknown. Germline V gene lookup returns CDR1 MNHEY and CDR2 SMNVEV (reference sequence). The V end was cut by 3 bases, the J end by 5 bases, with 7 bases between. The CDR3 has 13 amino acids. Separate cDNA molecules each had unique molecular identifiers attached to them. TCRdb re-analysed the 5' RACE reads in MiXCR, keeping a single row per CDR3 protein. The sample includes approximately 90,000 distinct CDR3 sequences, 9.5% to 15% of them seen just once. The sample belongs to a study of early T cells in non-severe SARS-CoV-2 infection. Overall study context: Sequenced material consisted of bulk RNA (from unsorted whole blood), and chains were unpaired.

General study points: VDJdb matching, biased toward anti-spike CD8 responses, missed private and CD4 specificities.

The chain combines TRBV27 with TRBJ2-2; D is unclear. Material: whole blood, obtained at baseline. The sequence derives from an adult who was a healthcare worker with PCR-confirmed SARS-CoV-2 infection or an uninfected control (not recorded which). The CDR3 spells CASSFLGTGELFF. CDR3 sequence (DNA): TGTGCCAGCAGTTTCCTGGGGACCGGGGAGCTGTTTTTT.